These 9 T cell receptor beta chains originate from one sample sequenced in a study of technical replicates of blood from a few donors. This table comes from immunoSEQ multiplex PCR, and its TCRdb copy is limited to in-frame clones, with some not included. The data show over 10,000 clones, 70% to 80% seen once. Sequencing input: PBMCs. Receptor source: a human donor in good health.

This sequence joins TRBV9 and TRBJ2-1; 9 bases match TRBD1. Germline CDR1 reads SGDLS; CDR2 reads YYNGEE. The CDR3 is 14 residues long. J lost 8 bases, V lost 4 bases, and 7 bases had no gene match. This chain's CDR3 is CASSPTTGGDEQFF. CDR3 sequence (DNA): TGTGCCAGCAGCCCCACGACAGGGGGGGATGAGCAGTTCTTC.

This chain joins TRBV5-4 and TRBJ1-2, with 7 bases matching TRBD1. The CDR3 is 13 residues long. Per germline, CDR1 SGHNT and CDR2 YYREEE (reference sequence). The V segment lost 4 bases and the J segment 7 bases; nucleotides outside the gene matches: 7. CDR3 sequence: CASSREGGRGYTF. CDR3 in DNA: TGTGCCAGCAGCCGGGAAGGGGGCCGTGGCTACACCTTC.

This sequence joins TRBV28 and TRBJ1-2; 8 nucleotides agree with TRBD1. Germline CDR1 reads MDHEN; CDR2 reads SYDVKM. The CDR3 has 15 residues. The V gene end was trimmed by 1 base and the J gene end by 4 bases; junction bases not matched to a gene: 5. The CDR3 protein is CASSLFPGQAYGYTF. CDR3 coding DNA: TGTGCCAGCAGTTTATTTCCGGGACAGGCCTATGGCTACACCTTC.

This chain connects TRBV10-1 to TRBJ1-1; tentative D call: TRBD1 (5 bases). Germline-derived CDR1 and CDR2 are WNHNN and SYGVQD (reference sequence). Trimming removed 0 bases at V and 5 bases at J, with 19 bases between. This CDR3 spans 17 amino acids. CDR3 region: CASSESRYAYRGTEAFF. The DNA for the CDR3 is TGCGCCAGCAGTGAGTCTCGATACGCCTATAGGGGAACTGAAGCTTTCTTT.

CDR3 loop: CASSYFLGRGNSPLHF. In nucleotides, the CDR3 is TGTGCCAGCAGTTACTTCTTGGGAAGGGGTAATTCACCCCTCCACTTT. The J gene is TRBJ1-6, the V gene TRBV6-5, with D maybe TRBD1 (5 bases). This CDR3 comprises 16 residues. Germline CDR1 and CDR2: MNHEY and SVGAGI. Trimming took off 1 base at V and 6 bases at J, with 13 bases between the two ends.

The chain links TRBV5-1 to TRBJ2-7; TRBD2 might be the D (6 bases). This CDR3 has 14 amino acids. Looked up from germline, CDR1 is SGHRS and CDR2 is YFSETQ. The V and J ends lost 6 bases and 0 bases respectively, with 13 bases between them. CDR3 protein: CASTTGGSSYEQYF. For the CDR3, the DNA is TGCGCCAGCACGACTGGGGGGAGCTCCTACGAGCAGTACTTC.

This rearrangement joins TRBV5-1 to TRBJ2-2, with 7 positions matching TRBD1. The V gene's germline CDR1 is SGHRS and CDR2 YFSETQ. The CDR3 covers 16 residues. The ends lost 0 bases at V and 6 bases at J; junction bases unmatched: 8. CDR3 residues: CASSLGLGGAPGELFF. As DNA, the CDR3 is TGCGCCAGCAGCTTGGGCTTAGGGGGCGCACCCGGGGAGCTGTTTTTT.

This chain links TRBV5-1 with TRBJ2-7; 12 bases match TRBD1. The germline gives CDR1 SGHRS, CDR2 YFSETQ. V lost 5 bases and J lost 5; bases outside the gene matches: 8. CDR3 length: 15 residues. The CDR3, as DNA: TGCGCCAGCAGAGGCAGGGACAGGGGGCTGAACGAGCAGTACTTC. It specifies CASRGRDRGLNEQYF.

The chain recombines TRBV2 with TRBJ2-1; TRBD2 is a possible D gene (6 bases). This CDR3 is built from 15 residues. Trimming stripped 6 bases from V and 1 base from J, with 13 bases between. Per germline, CDR1 SNHLY and CDR2 FYNNEI. CDR3 coding DNA: TGTGCCAGCAGCCCCGGGGGTAGGTCCTACAATGAGCAGTTCTTC. As protein: CASSPGGRSYNEQFF.